Shown below are 18 T cell receptor beta chains from a single sample sequenced in a study of CD8+ T cells in alopecia areata listed by TCRdb under 2018. The method behind the library was the immunoSEQ multiplex PCR assay. RNA was extracted from all samples and reverse transcribed into cDNA, which served as template for TCR sequencing. What TCRdb holds here is the immuneACCESS table cut down to in-frame rearrangements. Part of the clones is not present; checked against another copy, under half of the missing clones reflect an unresolved V gene, and the others are unexplained. In all, the sample holds roughly 190,000 clones, and about three fifths of those were seen once. The ten largest make up approximately 0.93% of the sample. Reading the label with the study, this specimen's time point is: 24 weeks on oral tofacitinib. The treatment or condition label for this specimen denotes: oral pan-JAK inhibitor, 5-10 mg twice daily.

The source was CD4+ T cells sorted from blood, collected at week 24, from a patient treated with tofacitinib. Source of these receptors: a human donor with alopecia areata.

This clone was seen a few times. The V and J genes are TRBV7-9 and TRBJ2-1, with a tentative D call TRBD2 (8 bases). V was clipped by 7 bases and J by 7 bases, with 23 bases between them. The CDR3 runs to 16 residues. The germline V gene has CDR1 SEHNR and CDR2 FQNEAQ (reference sequence). The CDR3 region is CASTPSGGAGGNEQFF. The CDR3 DNA reads TGTGCCAGCACCCCTTCCGGGGGGGCAGGGGGAAATGAGCAGTTCTTC. The full variable domain, with the rest looked up from reference TRBV7-9 and TRBJ2-1, is DTGVSQNPRHKITKRGQNVTFRCDPISEHNRLYWYRQTLGQGPEFLTYFQNEAQLEKSRLLSDRFSAERPKGSFSTLEIQRTEQGDSAMYLCASTPSGGAGGNEQFFGPGTRLTVL.

J is TRBJ2-5 and V is TRBV9; TRBD1 matches at 7 bases. Germline CDR1 reads SGDLS; CDR2 reads YYNGEE. This CDR3 contains 13 residues. V lost 7 bases to trimming and J lost 0 bases; unmatched junction nucleotides: 3. CDR3 region: CASVGTDQETQYF. The CDR3 nucleotides read TGTGCCAGCGTAGGGACAGACCAAGAGACCCAGTACTTC.

This clone appeared a few times. The V and J genes are TRBV5-1 and TRBJ1-5, with TRBD1 matching 8 bases. With V trimmed by 0 bases and J by 6 bases, 5 bases remained unmatched. The CDR3 consists of 15 residues. Per the germline V gene, CDR1 is SGHRS and CDR2 is YFSETQ. In DNA, the CDR3 is TGCGCCAGCAGCTTGGGGACAGGGTTGGGTCAGCCCCAGCATTTT. It translates to CASSLGTGLGQPQHF.

The chain joins TRBV2 to TRBJ1-4, with D tentatively TRBD1 (5 bases). Germline V gene sequence: CDR1 SNHLY, CDR2 FYNNEI. The CDR3 covers 12 residues. Here the CDR3 reads CVSGRMNEKLFF. The CDR3 nucleotides read TGTGTCTCGGGACGGATGAATGAAAAACTGTTTTTT. The variable domain in full, completed from reference TRBV2 and TRBJ1-4, reads EPEVTQTPSHQVTQMGQEVILRCVPISNHLYFYWYRQILGQKVEFLVSFYNNEISEKSEIFDDQFSVERPDGSNFTLKIRSTKLEDSAMYFCVSGRMNEKLFFGSGTQLSVL.

This sequence joins TRBV6-5 and TRBJ2-7, with 12 bases lining up with TRBD2. CDR3 size: 14 residues. The V gene end was trimmed by 5 bases and the J gene end by 10 bases; junction bases not matched to a gene: 9. The V gene's germline CDR1 is MNHEY and CDR2 SVGAGI. CDR3 residues: CASSPDGTSGFQYF. The CDR3 DNA reads as TGTGCCAGCAGTCCTGACGGGACTAGCGGGTTCCAGTACTTC.

J is TRBJ2-3 and V is TRBV18; D tentatively fits TRBD1 or TRBD2 (6 bases each). CDR1 and CDR2 (germline): KGHSH, LQKENI. This CDR3 region has 18 residues. V lost 3 bases and J lost 5, with 24 bases in between. The chain's CDR3 is CASSPFAQTRGPGDTQYF. In DNA, the CDR3 is TGTGCCAGCTCACCGTTCGCGCAGACACGGGGGCCGGGAGATACGCAGTATTTT. Complete variable domain (other parts from reference TRBV18 and TRBJ2-3): NAGVMQNPRHLVRRRGQEARLRCSPMKGHSHVYWYRQLPEEGLKFMVYLQKENIIDESGMPKERFSAEFPKEGPSILRIQQVVRGDSAAYFCASSPFAQTRGPGDTQYFGPGTRLTVL.

The J gene is TRBJ2-2, the V gene TRBV30, with TRBD2 matching 10 bases. CDR1 is GTSNPN, CDR2 SVGIG, per germline (reference sequence). The V gene end was trimmed by 2 bases and the J gene end by 5 bases; junction bases not matched to a gene: 2. The CDR3 is 14 residues long. CDR3 nucleotides: TGTGCCTGGAGTAAACTAGCGGGGACCGGGGAGCTGTTTTTT. Translating it yields CAWSKLAGTGELFF. Drawing the rest from reference TRBV30 and TRBJ2-2, the complete variable domain is SQTIHQWPATLVQPVGSPLSLECTVEGTSNPNLYWYRQAAGRGLQLLFYSVGIGQISSEVPQNLSASRPQDRQFILSSKKLLLSDSGFYLCAWSKLAGTGELFFGEGSRLTVL.

The chain employs TRBV2 and TRBJ2-5; D may correspond to TRBD1 or TRBD2 (5 bases each). The CDR3 is made up of 15 amino acids. Germline lookup yields CDR1 SNHLY and CDR2 FYNNEI. Trimming took off 3 bases at V and 7 bases at J, with 18 bases between the two ends. The chain's CDR3 is CASSEVVGRFGTQYF. DNA of the CDR3: TGTGCCAGCAGTGAGGTTGTGGGACGGTTTGGGACCCAGTACTTC. Combining the CDR3 with reference TRBV2 and TRBJ2-5 gives the whole variable domain EPEVTQTPSHQVTQMGQEVILRCVPISNHLYFYWYRQILGQKVEFLVSFYNNEISEKSEIFDDQFSVERPDGSNFTLKIRSTKLEDSAMYFCASSEVVGRFGTQYFGPGTRLLVL.

In this sample, this clone turned up a few times. The V and J genes are TRBV7-6 and TRBJ1-5; D call uncertain. Germline V gene data show CDR1 as SGHVS and CDR2 as FNYEAQ. The germline V and J ends were trimmed by 4 bases and 6 bases, with 13 bases remaining between them. CDR3 length: 14 amino acids. CDR3 in amino acids: CASSSLPLVQPQHF. The CDR3 DNA is TGTGCCAGCAGCTCCCTTCCACTAGTTCAGCCCCAGCATTTT.

This rearrangement joins TRBV27 to TRBJ2-5; D is possibly TRBD1 (6 bases). Germline CDR1 MNHEY, CDR2 SMNVEV (reference sequence). The CDR3 contains 13 residues. V dropped 6 bases and J dropped 2 bases, with 10 bases sitting between them. The CDR3 coding sequence is TGTGCCAGCAGGAGGACAGCTCAAGAGACCCAGTACTTC. Its translation: CASRRTAQETQYF.

The gene calls are TRBV4-3 and TRBJ1-6; maybe TRBD1 (5 bases). Trimming pared 1 base from V and 4 bases from J, leaving 5 bases between. This CDR3 has 14 residues. The germline V gene has CDR1 LGHNA and CDR2 YSLEER. The CDR3 is CASSQGQYNSPLHF. The CDR3 region has the DNA TGCGCCAGCAGCCAAGGACAGTATAATTCACCCCTCCACTTT.

A few counts support this clone. V usage is TRBV30 and J usage is TRBJ1-2; TRBD1 is a possible D gene (6 bases). CDR1 and CDR2 from the germline V gene are GTSNPN and SVGIG (reference sequence). Trimming removed 5 bases from V and 7 bases from J, with 17 bases in between. The CDR3 spans 13 residues. The CDR3 nucleotides read TGTGCCTGGCGCCCCCAGGGGATGGGTGGCTACACCTTC. It encodes CAWRPQGMGGYTF. The full variable domain, completed using reference TRBV30 and TRBJ1-2, is SQTIHQWPATLVQPVGSPLSLECTVEGTSNPNLYWYRQAAGRGLQLLFYSVGIGQISSEVPQNLSASRPQDRQFILSSKKLLLSDSGFYLCAWRPQGMGGYTFGSGTRLTVV.

This clone came up a few times. The chain joins TRBV2 to TRBJ1-5; TRBD1 is a possible D gene (6 bases). V was clipped by 6 bases and J by 7 bases, with 16 bases between them. Germline V CDR1 and CDR2: SNHLY, FYNNEI. The CDR3 contains 14 residues. CDR3 nucleotide sequence: TGTGCCAGCAGACAGGTTCAGGGGTCCCAGCCCCAGCATTTT. It encodes CASRQVQGSQPQHF.

V is TRBV5-6 and J is TRBJ2-2; perhaps TRBD1 as D (5 bases). The CDR3 has 13 residues. Germline assignment: CDR1 SGHDT and CDR2 YYEEEE. Trimming removed 3 bases at V and 4 bases at J, with 7 bases between. This CDR3 reads CASSWGSTGELFF. In DNA form, the CDR3 reads TGTGCCAGCAGCTGGGGCAGCACCGGGGAGCTGTTTTTT.

V and J are TRBV5-1 and TRBJ1-4; D unclear. The CDR3 is made up of 13 amino acids. Looked up from germline, CDR1 is SGHRS and CDR2 is YFSETQ. Trimming pared 0 bases from V and 5 bases from J, leaving 5 bases between. CDR3 nucleotides: TGCGCCAGCAGCTTGGAGCCAAATGAAAAACTGTTTTTT. Residues: CASSLEPNEKLFF.

The chain links TRBV14 to TRBJ1-4, with 8 positions matching TRBD1. The V gene end was trimmed by 3 bases and the J gene end by 6 bases; junction bases not matched to a gene: 12. The length of the CDR3 is 17 residues. Per germline, CDR1 SGHDN and CDR2 FVKESK. The CDR3: CASSQGTGSSGYEKLFF. CDR3 DNA: TGTGCCAGCAGCCAGGGGACAGGCTCTTCGGGTTATGAAAAACTGTTTTTT.

The rearrangement links TRBV29-1 to TRBJ2-5; D is perhaps TRBD2 (6 bases). V gave up 4 bases and J gave up 3 bases, with 18 bases separating them. The CDR3 consists of 15 residues. Germline lookup yields CDR1 SQVTM and CDR2 ANQGSEA. For the CDR3, the DNA is TGCAGCGTTGTTCCCTCGGGGGTGCATAAAGAGACCCAGTACTTC. It encodes CSVVPSGVHKETQYF.

The chain carries TRBV27 and TRBJ2-3, with D possibly TRBD1 on 5 matching bases. The V gene lost 6 bases and the J gene lost 3 bases, with 13 bases spanning the gap. The CDR3 has 14 amino acids. The germline V gene encodes CDR1 MNHEY and CDR2 SMNVEV (reference sequence). For the CDR3, the DNA is TGTGCCAGCAGAGCAGGGTTAAGAACAGATACGCAGTATTTT. Encoded protein: CASRAGLRTDTQYF.